The 6 T cell receptor beta chains given below trace back to one sample, sequenced in a study. TCRdb fed the RT-PCR reads into MiXCR, producing one record per CDR3 protein. The sample holds 650,000 to 800,000 distinct CDR3 sequences, over 12% seen once. The sample was memory CD4+ T cells from blood. Receptors originate from a female donor in good health, serving as a healthy control.

This clonotype was detected a few times. The rearrangement uses TRBV28 and TRBJ2-7; D may be TRBD1 (5 bases). Trimming took 7 bases from V and 3 from J, leaving 13 bases between them. Germline V gives CDR1 MDHEN, CDR2 SYDVKM. This CDR3 region has 13 residues. CDR3 in amino acids: CASMSRVFYEQYF. DNA of the CDR3: TGTGCCAGCATGAGCAGGGTCTTCTACGAGCAGTACTTC.

The rearrangement uses TRBV7-2 and TRBJ1-2; D is possibly TRBD1 (6 bases). Deletions cut 10 bases from V and 4 bases from J, with 16 bases between. From germline, CDR1 is SGHTA and CDR2 FQGNSA. CDR3 length: 13 residues. The CDR3 nucleotides read TGTGCCACCGCCGGGGGGGCCTTCTATGGCTACACCTTC. Its protein product is CATAGGAFYGYTF.

As to this clonotype: In this CDR3 the conserved last residue, phenylalanine or tryptophan, is missing, so a read error is likely. The chain recombines TRBV27 with TRBJ2-1; 10 nucleotides align to TRBD2. Trimming removed 5 bases from V and 3 bases from J; junction bases left unmatched: 4. Germline CDR1 MNHEY, CDR2 SMNVEV (reference sequence). This CDR3 has 15 residues. The CDR3 DNA reads as TGTGCCAGCAGTCGCACTAGCGGGAACTACAATGAGCAGTTCCTT. Protein: CASSRTSGNYNEQFL.

This clonotype was observed many times. CDR3 sequence: CASSQVLAGRNEQFF. CDR3 DNA sequence: TGTGCCAGCAGCCAAGTGCTAGCGGGACGGAATGAGCAGTTCTTC. The V call is TRBV7-3, the J call TRBJ2-1, with 9 bases fitting TRBD2. With V trimmed by 5 bases and J by 7 bases, 9 bases remained unmatched. CDR3 length equals 15 residues. In germline, CDR1 is SGHTA, CDR2 FQGTGA.

In this sample, this clonotype turned up a few times. The chain carries TRBV6-5 and TRBJ2-7, with a possible D match to TRBD1 (6 bases). Trimming took 6 bases from V and 6 from J, leaving 12 bases between them. Germline V lookup: CDR1 MNHEY, CDR2 SVGAGI. The CDR3 covers 12 residues. The CDR3 region has the DNA TGTGCCAGCAGACAGGGTACTGGCGAGCAGTACTTC. Translated: CASRQGTGEQYF.

The chain employs TRBV6-5 and TRBJ2-3; 8 bases are shared with TRBD2. Per the germline V gene, CDR1 is MNHEY and CDR2 is SVGAGI. After removal of 5 bases from V and 2 bases from J, the junction contained 9 bases not matched to a gene. The CDR3 has 16 residues. CDR3 bases: TGTGCCAGCAGTACCGAGCGGGAGTTTACCACAGATACGCAGTATTTT. The encoded protein is CASSTEREFTTDTQYF.